Listed below are T cell receptor beta chains from one sample, sequenced in a study of cytotoxic CD8 clonotypes in ibrutinib-treated CLL. Sequencing was performed with immunoSEQ multiplex PCR; in TCRdb, only in-frame clones are kept and a portion is missing. The sample records approximately 130,000 clones, about 85% being singletons. This specimen was PBMCs, taken after 24 months of ibrutinib treatment. All receptors derive from a human donor with chronic lymphocytic leukemia. Both conserved end residues are part of each CDR3. The order of the fields is V gene, J gene, D gene, clone size, CDR3 protein, CDR3 DNA. D genes are given only for firm matches. Size tells how often a clone was seen (once, few, many) or the class of an expanded clone, and some rows leave it out.

V gene: TRBV7-9; J gene: TRBJ2-1; D gene: -; clone size: once; CDR3 protein: CASSPFGRNEQFF; CDR3 DNA: TGTGCCAGCAGCCCCTTCGGACGGAATGAGCAGTTCTTC
V gene: TRBV10-1; J gene: TRBJ1-4; D gene: -; clone size: -; CDR3 protein: CASSEVCWLGPTEVFF; CDR3 DNA: TGCGCCAGCAGTGAGGTTTGTTGGCTCGGCCCAACGGAGGTGTTTTTT
V gene: TRBV9; J gene: TRBJ2-1; D gene: TRBD2; clone size: -; CDR3 protein: CASSFRLAGATRAYNEQFF; CDR3 DNA: TGTGCCAGCAGCTTCCGACTAGCGGGGGCCACGAGGGCCTACAATGAGCAGTTCTTC
V gene: TRBV28; J gene: TRBJ1-5; D gene: -; clone size: -; CDR3 protein: CASTTRGASNQPQHF; CDR3 DNA: TGTGCCAGCACCACCCGGGGGGCCAGCAATCAGCCCCAGCATTTT
V gene: TRBV5-4; J gene: TRBJ1-1; D gene: -; clone size: once; CDR3 protein: CASSPHVGKNTEAFF; CDR3 DNA: TGTGCCAGCAGCCCTCATGTCGGGAAGAACACTGAAGCTTTCTTT
V gene: TRBV29-1; J gene: TRBJ2-5; D gene: -; clone size: -; CDR3 protein: CSAGEETQYF; CDR3 DNA: TGCAGCGCCGGGGAGGAGACCCAGTACTTC
V gene: TRBV30; J gene: TRBJ1-4; D gene: -; clone size: -; CDR3 protein: CAWKGGRGEKLFF; CDR3 DNA: TGTGCCTGGAAGGGGGGACGCGGTGAAAAACTGTTTTTT
V gene: TRBV7-3; J gene: TRBJ1-1; D gene: -; clone size: -; CDR3 protein: CASSLTWAPNTEAFF; CDR3 DNA: TGTGCCAGCAGCTTAACGTGGGCCCCGAACACTGAAGCTTTCTTT
V gene: TRBV19; J gene: TRBJ2-7; D gene: -; clone size: -; CDR3 protein: CASSTGPPRTYEQYF; CDR3 DNA: TGTGCCAGTTCCACGGGCCCTCCGCGTACCTACGAGCAGTACTTC
V gene: TRBV5-1; J gene: TRBJ1-4; D gene: TRBD1; clone size: -; CDR3 protein: CASSLEETGANEKLFF; CDR3 DNA: TGCGCCAGCAGCCTGGAGGAGACAGGGGCTAATGAAAAACTGTTTTTT
V gene: TRBV7-3; J gene: TRBJ2-1; D gene: -; clone size: once; CDR3 protein: CASSLGSGTNNEQFF; CDR3 DNA: TGTGCCAGCAGCTTAGGGTCCGGGACCAACAATGAGCAGTTCTTC
V gene: TRBV5-1; J gene: TRBJ2-7; D gene: TRBD1; clone size: -; CDR3 protein: CASSLADRGLYEQYF; CDR3 DNA: TGCGCCAGCAGCTTGGCCGACAGGGGGCTGTACGAGCAGTACTTC
V gene: TRBV28; J gene: TRBJ1-2; D gene: TRBD1; clone size: -; CDR3 protein: CASRNRGPNYGYTF; CDR3 DNA: TGTGCCAGCAGGAACAGGGGGCCAAACTATGGCTACACCTTC
V gene: TRBV19; J gene: TRBJ1-1; D gene: -; clone size: -; CDR3 protein: CASSRLGGATEAFF; CDR3 DNA: TGTGCCAGTAGTCGCCTAGGAGGGGCCACTGAAGCTTTCTTT
V gene: TRBV7-8; J gene: TRBJ2-3; D gene: TRBD2; clone size: -; CDR3 protein: CASSRLAGEVTDTQYF; CDR3 DNA: TGTGCCAGCAGCCGACTAGCGGGGGAGGTCACAGATACGCAGTATTTT
V gene: TRBV5-1; J gene: TRBJ1-1; D gene: -; clone size: -; CDR3 protein: CASSSSVNTEAFF; CDR3 DNA: TGCGCCAGCAGCTCTAGCGTTAACACTGAAGCTTTCTTT
V gene: TRBV6-1; J gene: TRBJ1-2; D gene: -; clone size: -; CDR3 protein: CASSEASDKFIRGYTF; CDR3 DNA: TGTGCCAGCAGTGAAGCTAGCGACAAATTTATCCGTGGCTACACCTTC
V gene: TRBV9; J gene: TRBJ1-2; D gene: TRBD1; clone size: -; CDR3 protein: CASSVVTGAYGYTF; CDR3 DNA: TGTGCCAGCAGCGTAGTCACAGGGGCCTATGGCTACACCTTC
V gene: TRBV5-4; J gene: TRBJ1-1; D gene: -; clone size: -; CDR3 protein: CASQAGARAEAFF; CDR3 DNA: TGTGCCAGTCAGGCGGGGGCGCGGGCTGAAGCTTTCTTT
V gene: TRBV28; J gene: TRBJ1-1; D gene: -; clone size: -; CDR3 protein: CASSLVNMNTEAFF; CDR3 DNA: TGTGCCAGCAGTTTAGTAAATATGAACACTGAAGCTTTCTTT
V gene: TRBV27; J gene: TRBJ1-1; D gene: TRBD1; clone size: -; CDR3 protein: CASSFLQGGGRGTEAFF; CDR3 DNA: TGTGCCAGCAGTTTCCTACAGGGGGGGGGCAGAGGCACTGAAGCTTTCTTT
V gene: TRBV5-4; J gene: TRBJ2-5; D gene: TRBD2; clone size: -; CDR3 protein: CASSSLAGGQETQYF; CDR3 DNA: TGTGCCAGCAGCTCGCTAGCGGGGGGGCAAGAGACCCAGTACTTC
V gene: TRBV5-5; J gene: TRBJ1-1; D gene: -; clone size: -; CDR3 protein: CASSFAPNTEAFF; CDR3 DNA: TGTGCCAGCAGCTTTGCCCCGAACACTGAAGCTTTCTTT
V gene: TRBV5-1; J gene: TRBJ2-1; D gene: TRBD2; clone size: -; CDR3 protein: CASSFPRGGTDYNEQFF; CDR3 DNA: TGCGCCAGCAGCTTCCCGCGCGGGGGGACGGACTACAATGAGCAGTTCTTC
V gene: TRBV11-2; J gene: TRBJ1-2; D gene: -; clone size: -; CDR3 protein: CASSGDYGYTF; CDR3 DNA: TGTGCCAGCAGCGGGGACTATGGCTACACCTTC
V gene: TRBV7-8; J gene: TRBJ1-1; D gene: -; clone size: -; CDR3 protein: CASSLGLEGTEAFF; CDR3 DNA: TGTGCCAGCAGCTTAGGACTAGAAGGCACTGAAGCTTTCTTT
V gene: TRBV2; J gene: TRBJ2-1; D gene: -; clone size: once; CDR3 protein: CASSRSDVSNEQFF; CDR3 DNA: TGTGCCAGCAGTCGCTCTGATGTCTCCAATGAGCAGTTCTTC
V gene: TRBV5-4; J gene: TRBJ1-2; D gene: -; clone size: -; CDR3 protein: CASSQTNYGYTF; CDR3 DNA: TGTGCCAGCAGCCAGACTAACTATGGCTACACCTTC
V gene: TRBV7-3; J gene: TRBJ1-2; D gene: -; clone size: -; CDR3 protein: CASSPRVYGYTF; CDR3 DNA: TGTGCCAGCAGCCCAAGAGTCTATGGCTACACCTTC
V gene: TRBV19; J gene: TRBJ1-6; D gene: TRBD1; clone size: -; CDR3 protein: CASWDRGLSPLHF; CDR3 DNA: TGTGCCAGTTGGGACAGGGGGCTATCACCCCTCCACTTT
V gene: TRBV9; J gene: TRBJ2-1; D gene: TRBD2; clone size: -; CDR3 protein: CASSGPSISGGLWSSYNEQFF; CDR3 DNA: TGTGCCAGCAGCGGGCCTTCGATTAGCGGGGGTCTTTGGAGCTCCTACAATGAGCAGTTCTTC
V gene: TRBV11-2; J gene: TRBJ1-5; D gene: -; clone size: -; CDR3 protein: CASSLDMGYNQPQHF; CDR3 DNA: TGTGCCAGCAGCTTAGATATGGGGTACAATCAGCCCCAGCATTTT
V gene: TRBV27; J gene: TRBJ1-4; D gene: -; clone size: -; CDR3 protein: CASSLGGRSNEKLFF; CDR3 DNA: TGTGCCAGCAGTTTGGGGGGGCGGTCTAATGAAAAACTGTTTTTT
V gene: TRBV9; J gene: TRBJ1-2; D gene: -; clone size: -; CDR3 protein: CASSVGDGYGYTF; CDR3 DNA: TGTGCCAGCAGCGTAGGCGACGGCTATGGCTACACCTTC
V gene: TRBV6-5; J gene: TRBJ1-6; D gene: -; clone size: -; CDR3 protein: CASTSQPYNSPLHF; CDR3 DNA: TGTGCCAGCACCTCCCAGCCCTATAATTCACCCCTCCACTTT
V gene: TRBV2; J gene: TRBJ2-2; D gene: -; clone size: -; CDR3 protein: CASSWGANTGELFF; CDR3 DNA: TGTGCCAGCAGTTGGGGGGCTAACACCGGGGAGCTGTTTTTT
V gene: TRBV30; J gene: TRBJ1-4; D gene: -; clone size: -; CDR3 protein: CAWSEGLRWEKLFF; CDR3 DNA: TGTGCCTGGAGTGAGGGCCTCCGGTGGGAAAAACTGTTTTTT
V gene: TRBV27; J gene: TRBJ1-1; D gene: -; clone size: -; CDR3 protein: CASSTYSTVNTEAFF; CDR3 DNA: TGTGCCAGCAGTACCTACTCCACAGTGAACACTGAAGCTTTCTTT
V gene: TRBV18; J gene: TRBJ1-1; D gene: -; clone size: once; CDR3 protein: CASSPTTGSSEAFF; CDR3 DNA: TGTGCCAGCTCACCGACTACAGGGAGTTCTGAAGCTTTCTTT
V gene: TRBV6-5; J gene: TRBJ1-1; D gene: -; clone size: -; CDR3 protein: CASSHWVRGGTEAFF; CDR3 DNA: TGTGCCAGCAGCCACTGGGTAAGGGGGGGAACTGAAGCTTTCTTT
V gene: TRBV6-6; J gene: TRBJ1-1; D gene: -; clone size: few; CDR3 protein: CASRELLSTEAFF; CDR3 DNA: TGTGCCAGCAGGGAGTTGTTGAGCACTGAAGCTTTCTTT
V gene: TRBV30; J gene: TRBJ2-7; D gene: -; clone size: -; CDR3 protein: CAWSYGVSSYEQYF; CDR3 DNA: TGTGCCTGGAGTTACGGCGTAAGCTCCTACGAGCAGTACTTC
V gene: TRBV6-5; J gene: TRBJ1-1; D gene: -; clone size: -; CDR3 protein: CASSYSIGGTEAFF; CDR3 DNA: TGTGCCAGCAGTTACTCGATTGGGGGGACTGAAGCTTTCTTT
V gene: TRBV28; J gene: TRBJ2-7; D gene: -; clone size: -; CDR3 protein: CASSVGSEQYF; CDR3 DNA: TGTGCCAGCAGCGTAGGGAGCGAGCAGTACTTC
V gene: TRBV28; J gene: TRBJ2-3; D gene: TRBD1; clone size: few; CDR3 protein: CASRGRTGGTDTQYF; CDR3 DNA: TGTGCCAGCAGGGGGAGGACAGGGGGCACAGATACGCAGTATTTT
V gene: TRBV5-1; J gene: TRBJ2-2; D gene: -; clone size: -; CDR3 protein: CASSGGPQARDYTGELFF; CDR3 DNA: TGCGCCAGCAGTGGGGGGCCACAAGCCCGAGACTACACCGGGGAGCTGTTTTTT
V gene: TRBV5-6; J gene: TRBJ1-1; D gene: -; clone size: -; CDR3 protein: CASSFTENTEAFF; CDR3 DNA: TGTGCCAGCAGCTTTACAGAGAACACTGAAGCTTTCTTT
V gene: TRBV5-6; J gene: TRBJ2-1; D gene: TRBD1; clone size: -; CDR3 protein: CASSSDRGLGNEQFF; CDR3 DNA: TGTGCCAGCAGCTCCGACAGGGGGCTGGGCAATGAGCAGTTCTTC
V gene: TRBV5-1; J gene: TRBJ2-7; D gene: -; clone size: -; CDR3 protein: CASTEWGRGGEQYF; CDR3 DNA: TGCGCCAGCACCGAATGGGGCAGGGGCGGCGAGCAGTACTTC
V gene: TRBV7-8; J gene: TRBJ1-1; D gene: TRBD1; clone size: -; CDR3 protein: CASSLDRALEAFF; CDR3 DNA: TGTGCCAGCAGCTTGGACAGGGCCCTCGAAGCTTTCTTT
V gene: TRBV28; J gene: TRBJ1-6; D gene: -; clone size: -; CDR3 protein: CASSPTGSYNSPLHF; CDR3 DNA: TGTGCCAGCAGTCCAACAGGTTCCTATAATTCACCCCTCCACTTT
V gene: TRBV18; J gene: TRBJ1-1; D gene: -; clone size: -; CDR3 protein: CASSRGVPDTEAFF; CDR3 DNA: TGTGCCAGCTCACGAGGGGTCCCGGACACTGAAGCTTTCTTT
V gene: TRBV2; J gene: TRBJ2-3; D gene: -; clone size: -; CDR3 protein: CASRNPGLVGDTQYF; CDR3 DNA: TGTGCCAGTAGGAATCCTGGACTCGTCGGAGATACGCAGTATTTT
V gene: TRBV7-2; J gene: TRBJ2-7; D gene: TRBD2; clone size: once; CDR3 protein: CASSRGGLAAYEQYF; CDR3 DNA: TGTGCCAGCAGCCGGGGGGGGTTAGCCGCCTACGAGCAGTACTTC
V gene: TRBV5-6; J gene: TRBJ1-6; D gene: TRBD1; clone size: -; CDR3 protein: CASSESGTALSVLHF; CDR3 DNA: TGTGCCAGCAGCGAGTCCGGGACAGCGCTGAGTGTCCTCCACTTT